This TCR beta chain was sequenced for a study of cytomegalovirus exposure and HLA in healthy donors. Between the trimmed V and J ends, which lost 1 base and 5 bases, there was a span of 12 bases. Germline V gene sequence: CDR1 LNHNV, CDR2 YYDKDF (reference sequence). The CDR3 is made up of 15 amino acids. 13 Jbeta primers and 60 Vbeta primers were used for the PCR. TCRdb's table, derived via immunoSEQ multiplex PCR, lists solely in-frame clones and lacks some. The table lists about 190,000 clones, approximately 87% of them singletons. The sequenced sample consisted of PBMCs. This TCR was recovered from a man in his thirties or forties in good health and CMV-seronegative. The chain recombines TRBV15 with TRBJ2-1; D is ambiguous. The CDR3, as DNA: TGTGCCACCAGCAGAGGAAGTCTTTCTAACAATGAGCAGTTCTTC. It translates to CATSRGSLSNNEQFF.